Below are 32 T cell receptor beta chains sequenced from a single sample in a study of blood T cells in healthy people across ages. With a J-beta primer mix and a sample-barcoded 5' primer, a second PCR ran about 6 to 11 cycles. TCRdb analysed the 5' RACE reads with MiXCR anew, one entry per CDR3 protein. In the table there are roughly 680,000 distinct CDR3 sequences, about 51% of which are singletons. Material: blood. These receptors all stem from a woman aged 80 or over in good health.

This clonotype came up once. Just one base apart from a much larger clone, this may be a read error. V usage is TRBV6-6 and J usage is TRBJ2-5, with 9 bases that match TRBD2. The germline CDR1 and CDR2 sequences are MNHNY and SVGAGI (reference sequence). With V trimmed by 5 bases and J by 4 bases, 11 bases remained unmatched. The CDR3 contains 16 residues. The CDR3 protein is CASSGPDSGRGETQYF. The CDR3, as DNA: TGTGCCAGCAGTGGGCCTGATAGCGGGAGAGGAGAGACCCAGTACTTC.

A few counts support this clonotype. The rearrangement joins TRBV29-1 to TRBJ1-4; the match to TRBD1 covers 8 bases. Germline CDR1 SQVTM, CDR2 ANQGSEA. The CDR3 has 13 amino acids. Trimming removed 3 bases from V and 8 bases from J; junction bases left unmatched: 5. The CDR3 region is CSVEGRGQEKLFF. CDR3 in DNA: TGCAGCGTTGAGGGCAGGGGGCAGGAAAAACTGTTTTTT.

The rearrangement joins TRBV20-1 to TRBJ2-3; TRBD2 aligns across 9 bases. Per the germline V gene, CDR1 is DFQATT and CDR2 is SNEGSKA (reference sequence). V shed 6 bases and J 6 bases; nucleotides not matched to a gene: 4. The CDR3 has 12 residues. CDR3 residues: CSAGLASDTQYF. The CDR3, as DNA: TGCAGTGCGGGACTAGCATCGGATACGCAGTATTTT.

The chain has TRBV4-2 and TRBJ2-7, with D possibly being TRBD1 (5 bases). V was cut by 2 bases and J by 5 bases, with 16 bases left in between. The germline CDR1 and CDR2 sequences are LGHNA and YNFKEQ. The CDR3 totals 15 residues. CDR3 bases: TGTGCCAGCAGCCAAATCGATAGGGAACAGGACGAGCAGTACTTC. It specifies CASSQIDREQDEQYF.

This clonotype was detected many times. V usage is TRBV3-1 and J usage is TRBJ2-1, with 7 bases matching TRBD2. Germline loops: CDR1 LGHDT, CDR2 YNNKEL (reference sequence). This CDR3 is built from 13 residues. The ends lost 2 bases at V and 9 bases at J; junction bases unmatched: 4. CDR3 amino acids: CASSQFQRGEQFF. CDR3 coding DNA: TGTGCCAGCAGCCAATTTCAGCGGGGTGAGCAGTTCTTC.

This clonotype showed up just once. This clone may be a read error of a much larger clone one base away. The chain joins TRBV2 to TRBJ2-5; weak D call: TRBD2 (5 bases). Germline CDR1 is SNHLY and CDR2 is FYNNEI. This CDR3 region has 13 residues. The CDR3 sequence: CACRRQFRETQYF. CDR3 bases: TGTGCCTGCAGGAGGCAGTTTCGGGAGACCCAGTACTTC.

This clonotype was found many times. This chain links TRBV15 with TRBJ2-7; D is uncertain. The CDR3 has 13 amino acids. Germline V lookup: CDR1 LNHNV, CDR2 YYDKDF (reference sequence). Trimming cost V 0 bases and J 4 bases, with 7 bases left between them. The CDR3 DNA is TGTGCCACCAGCAGAGATCACGAGTACGAGCAGTACTTC. This encodes CATSRDHEYEQYF.

Note on this clonotype: Given a much more abundant clone one base away, this may be a read error. This sequence joins TRBV6-1 and TRBJ2-1; D gene unclear. This CDR3 has 13 residues. Trimming took off 7 bases at V and 10 bases at J, with 17 bases between the two ends. CDR1 is MNHNS and CDR2 is SASEGT in the germline V gene. CDR3 amino acids: CASIKGLSYEQFF. CDR3 coding DNA: TGTGCCAGCATCAAGGGTTTGAGTTACGAGCAGTTCTTC.

This clonotype came up many times. J is TRBJ2-5 and V is TRBV29-1; no clear D gene. V was clipped by 7 bases and J by 2 bases, with 5 bases between them. The germline CDR1 and CDR2 sequences are SQVTM and ANQGSEA. This CDR3 comprises 10 residues. As DNA, the CDR3 is TGCAGCGCTGGACAAGAGACCCAGTACTTC. This sequence encodes CSAGQETQYF. The full variable domain, completed using reference TRBV29-1 and TRBJ2-5, is SAVISQKPSRDICQRGTSLTIQCQVDSQVTMMFWYRQQPGQSLTLIATANQGSEATYESGFVIDKFPISRPNLTFSTLTVSNMSPEDSSIYLCSAGQETQYFGPGTRLLVL.

As regards this clonotype: Compared with germline, one end of the junction differs, possibly owing to a read error. CDR3 sequence (DNA): TGTGCCAGCGGTGAAGGGGATTATGAAAAACTGTTTTTT. Amino acids: CASGEGDYEKLFF. The chain uses TRBV6-1 and TRBJ1-4, with D possibly TRBD1 on 5 matching bases. Germline CDR1 reads MNHNS; CDR2 reads SASEGT. The CDR3 has 13 amino acids.

In this sample, this clonotype turned up many times. This chain links TRBV3-1 with TRBJ1-4, with D possibly matching TRBD1 (5 bases). Germline V CDR1 and CDR2: LGHDT, YNNKEL (reference sequence). Trimming cost V 2 bases and J 8 bases, with 12 bases left between them. This CDR3 has 14 residues. The CDR3 nucleotides are TGTGCCAGCAGCCAAAGGACCAGGGCCGAAAAACTGTTTTTT. This codes for CASSQRTRAEKLFF.

This clonotype has a count of ten or more. This could be a read error, since a much larger clone is one nucleotide away. J is TRBJ2-7 and V is TRBV6-6; D possibly corresponds to TRBD1 (5 bases). CDR1 MNHNY and CDR2 SVGAGI come from the germline V gene (reference sequence). This CDR3 has 14 amino acids. CDR3 nucleotides: TGTGCCAGCAGTGACTCTTCCAGGGCCTACGAGCAGTACTTC. This sequence encodes CASSDSSRAYEQYF.

This clonotype was seen only a few times. V usage is TRBV12-3 or TRBV12-4 and J usage is TRBJ1-1, with D unresolved. The CDR3 consists of 12 residues. V was clipped by 4 bases and J by 11 bases, with 14 bases between them. CDR3 residues: CASSSDWAAAFF. The CDR3 bases are TGTGCCAGCAGTTCAGACTGGGCCGCGGCTTTCTTT.

This clonotype has only a few counts. This rearrangement joins TRBV11-1 to TRBJ2-5; unclear D gene. The length of the CDR3 is 14 residues. Trimming cost V 6 bases and J 1 base, with 12 bases left between them. Germline CDR1 SGHAT, CDR2 FQDESV (reference sequence). DNA for the CDR3: TGTGCCAGCAGACCCCGGACGGGCCAAGAGACCCAGTACTTC. Protein product: CASRPRTGQETQYF.

The V call is TRBV7-2, the J call TRBJ2-3, with 8 nucleotides matching TRBD1. The CDR3 consists of 14 residues. The V gene's germline CDR1 is SGHTA and CDR2 FQGNSA. With 0 bases clipped from V and 10 bases from J, the junction kept 6 bases outside the gene matches. For the CDR3, the DNA is TGTGCCAGCAGCTTAGCCCAGGGGGCGAGTGCGCAGTATTTT. Its protein is CASSLAQGASAQYF.

This clonotype was observed at least ten times. The chain has TRBV9 and TRBJ2-7; D gene ambiguous. Deletions cut 4 bases from V and 5 bases from J, with 19 bases between. The CDR3 sequence is 15 residues long. The germline CDR1 and CDR2 sequences are SGDLS and YYNGEE. CDR3 residues: CASSPPGSTTHEQYF. The CDR3 nucleotides read TGTGCCAGCAGCCCCCCCGGGTCAACAACCCACGAGCAGTACTTC.

This clonotype was seen only a few times. The gene calls are TRBV19 and TRBJ2-1; tentatively, D is TRBD2 (7 bases). The CDR3 length is 12 residues. Trimming left V 7 bases short and J 12 bases short, with 16 bases between. Per the germline V gene, CDR1 is LNHDA and CDR2 is SQIVND (reference sequence). The CDR3 nucleotides read TGTGCCAGTAAGGGGGGAGGGCCCTGGCAGTTCTTC. This sequence encodes CASKGGGPWQFF.

There are many counts of this clonotype. The J gene is TRBJ2-5, the V gene TRBV6-5, with a tentative D call TRBD2 (5 bases). Germline lookup yields CDR1 MNHEY and CDR2 SVGAGI. V lost 10 bases and J 6 bases, leaving 12 bases between the germline ends. The CDR3 covers 11 residues. The CDR3 DNA reads as TGTGCCACCTTAAGGGAGAAGACCCAGTACTTC. This encodes CATLREKTQYF.

The rearrangement joins TRBV14 to TRBJ2-7; D possibly corresponds to TRBD2 (6 bases). The V gene's germline CDR1 is SGHDN and CDR2 FVKESK. V was cut by 2 bases and J by 2 bases, with 13 bases left in between. The CDR3 has 15 residues. CDR3 bases: TGTGCCAGCAGCCAACGGGACTGGTACCCCTACGAGCAGTACTTC. Translating gives CASSQRDWYPYEQYF. Using reference TRBV14 and TRBJ2-7 for the parts outside the CDR3, the full variable domain is EAGVTQFPSHSVIEKGQTVTLRCDPISGHDNLYWYRRVMGKEIKFLLHFVKESKQDESGMPNNRFLAERTGGTYSTLKVQPAELEDSGVYFCASSQRDWYPYEQYFGPGTRLTVT.

This clonotype has more than one count but fewer than ten. J is TRBJ1-2 and V is TRBV5-1; TRBD1 might be the D (6 bases). From germline, CDR1 is SGHRS and CDR2 YFSETQ. CDR3 length: 15 amino acids. V dropped 2 bases and J dropped 6 bases, with 17 bases sitting between them. CDR3 residues: CASSFFGTLGNGYTF. The CDR3 DNA is TGCGCCAGCAGCTTTTTCGGGACACTAGGGAATGGCTACACCTTC.

This sequence joins TRBV20-1 and TRBJ2-3; maybe TRBD2 (5 bases). Trimming left V 6 bases short and J 0 bases short, with 19 bases between. CDR3 size: 16 residues. Germline assignment: CDR1 DFQATT and CDR2 SNEGSKA (reference sequence). CDR3 nucleotides: TGCAGTGCCCTCCCGGGGATCGGGGAAAGCACAGATACGCAGTATTTT. Its translation is CSALPGIGESTDTQYF.

This clonotype was picked up one time. A read error is possible here, since a much larger clone lies one base away. The chain couples TRBV7-3 to TRBJ2-5, with D tentatively TRBD1 (6 bases). Per the germline V gene, CDR1 is SGHTA and CDR2 is FQGTGA. This CDR3 has 12 residues. The CDR3 sequence is CAGRWTAPEQYF. CDR3 DNA: TGTGCCGGCAGGTGGACAGCCCCGGAGCAGTACTTC.

As to this clonotype: A much larger clonotype is one base distant, so this may be a read error. The rearrangement links TRBV12-3 or TRBV12-4 to TRBJ2-7; D not resolved. The CDR3 is 13 residues long. CDR3 nucleotide sequence: TGTGCCAGCAGTCGCCGGGCCAACAATGAGCAGGTCTTC. Protein product: CASSRRANNEQVF.

This chain uses TRBV7-2 with TRBJ2-1; either TRBD1 or TRBD2 may supply D (5 bases each). Between the trimmed V and J ends, which lost 7 bases and 2 bases, there was a span of 12 bases. The germline gives CDR1 SGHTA, CDR2 FQGNSA. The CDR3 runs 14 residues. The CDR3 reads CASNPEGPYNEQFF. CDR3 bases: TGTGCCAGCAACCCCGAGGGGCCCTACAATGAGCAGTTCTTC. Supplemented by reference TRBV7-2 and TRBJ2-1, the full variable domain reads GAGVSQSPSNKVTEKGKDVELRCDPISGHTALYWYRQSLGQGLEFLIYFQGNSAPDKSGLPSDRFSAERTGGSVSTLTIQRTQQEDSAVYLCASNPEGPYNEQFFGPGTRLTVL.

CDR3 loop: CSVVRRRNNNEQFF. CDR3 coding DNA: TGCAGCGTTGTAAGGCGGAGGAATAACAATGAGCAGTTCTTC. The chain combines TRBV29-1 with TRBJ2-1, with D perhaps matching TRBD2 (5 bases). Germline CDR1 is SQVTM and CDR2 is ANQGSEA. This CDR3 has 14 amino acids. V was cut by 4 bases and J by 5 bases, with 15 bases left in between.

In regard to this clonotype: The junction differs from germline at one of its ends, possibly a read error. This chain joins TRBV29-1 and TRBJ2-7; 7 nucleotides match TRBD1. The CDR3 loop spans 13 amino acids. CDR1 and CDR2 from the germline V gene are SQVTM and ANQGSEA. CDR3 region: CSVDRQGSYGQYF. CDR3 bases: TGCAGCGTTGACCGACAGGGATCCTACGGGCAGTACTTC.

In this sample, this clonotype turned up many times. V gene TRBV10-3 combines with J gene TRBJ2-1; 10 positions match TRBD2. The V gene end was trimmed by 10 bases and the J gene end by 6 bases; junction bases not matched to a gene: 6. The CDR3 is made up of 13 amino acids. Germline values: CDR1 ENHRY, CDR2 SYGVKD. The CDR3 protein is CATSSGSSNEQFF. The CDR3, as DNA: TGTGCCACCTCTAGCGGGAGTAGCAATGAGCAGTTCTTC.

Only one count was recorded for this clonotype. V and J are TRBV3-1 and TRBJ2-1; possibly TRBD2 for D (6 bases). With the DNA end fitting TRBJ2-7 better, the J assignment may be wrong. Germline V gene data show CDR1 as LGHDT and CDR2 as YNNKEL (reference sequence). The CDR3 has 13 residues. CDR3 bases: TGTGCCAGCAGCCAAGATGGGCTAGCGGAGCAGTACTTC. It codes for CASSQDGLAEQYF.

The sample holds many counts of this clonotype. The rearrangement uses TRBV10-3 and TRBJ2-3, with TRBD2 identical over 11 bases. J was trimmed by 2 bases and V by 3 bases; bases with no gene match: 7. The CDR3 is 17 amino acids. Germline CDR1 is ENHRY and CDR2 is SYGVKD. The CDR3 here is CAISEAATSGATDTQYF. The DNA for the CDR3 is TGTGCCATCAGTGAAGCCGCGACTAGCGGGGCCACAGATACGCAGTATTTT.

This clonotype showed up just a few times. The chain employs TRBV3-1 and TRBJ2-7, with no clear D. The length of the CDR3 is 13 residues. The ends were cut back, 3 bases at V and 3 bases at J, with 9 bases in the middle. CDR1 and CDR2 (germline): LGHDT, YNNKEL (reference sequence). CDR3 in DNA: TGTGCCAGCAGCCACTCTAACATCTACGAGCAGTACTTC. Residues: CASSHSNIYEQYF.

Concerning this clonotype itself: A much larger clone sits a single nucleotide away, making a read error possible. The rearrangement joins TRBV21-1 to TRBJ2-5. TRBV21-1 is assigned pseudogene status. The CDR3 runs to 14 residues. The CDR3, as DNA: TGTGCCAGCAACAAAGCTGTATACGTTGGGACCCAGTACTTC. Its protein is CASNKAVYVGTQYF.

The J gene is TRBJ2-1, the V gene TRBV29-1; 7 nucleotides match TRBD2. The CDR3 spans 15 residues. V dropped 0 bases and J dropped 5; count of bases not matched to a gene: 7. Germline values: CDR1 SQVTM, CDR2 ANQGSEA. CDR3 loop: CSVEEGGGVDNEQFF. The CDR3 nucleotides are TGCAGCGTTGAAGAAGGTGGGGGGGTTGACAATGAGCAGTTCTTC.